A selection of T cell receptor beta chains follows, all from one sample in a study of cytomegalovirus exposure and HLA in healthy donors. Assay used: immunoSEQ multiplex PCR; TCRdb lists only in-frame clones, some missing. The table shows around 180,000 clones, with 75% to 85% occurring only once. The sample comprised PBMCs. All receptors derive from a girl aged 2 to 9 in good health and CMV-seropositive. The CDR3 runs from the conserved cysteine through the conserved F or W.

CASSAEYSGNTIYF	TRBJ1-3	TRBV6-1
CASSQVGVIRMNTEAFF	TRBJ1-1	TRBV14
CASSLGTSGETDTQYF	TRBJ2-3	TRBV5-1
CASSETGVEYEQYF	TRBJ2-7	TRBV5-4
CASSLPGGRIGEQYF	TRBJ2-7	TRBV27
CASSPTGGGVNTEAFF	TRBJ1-1	TRBV11-2
CASSQDRTTTYEQYF	TRBJ2-7	TRBV4-1
CSVAEAGGNQPQHF	TRBJ1-5	TRBV29-1
CASSTADRSFYEQYF	TRBJ2-7	TRBV19
CASALVMRGEYRIGYTF	TRBJ1-2	TRBV12-5
CASMGSAGGLYAFF	TRBJ1-1	TRBV6-5
CASRPGQGSYGYTF	TRBJ1-2	TRBV6-6
CASSSNDRAANEQFF	TRBJ2-1	TRBV6-5
CASSQGHSPLHF	TRBJ1-6	TRBV4-1
CASSSRSGGANEQFF	TRBJ2-1	TRBV5-1
CASSLEPRAYEQYF	TRBJ2-7	TRBV7-2
CASIAGQGMNTIYF	TRBJ1-3	TRBV2
CASRDGTDEAFF	TRBJ1-1	TRBV10-2
CASSLSKGYYGYTF	TRBJ1-2	TRBV27
CASSLTGSTDTQYF	TRBJ2-3	TRBV5-1
CASSRILAGGLFF	TRBJ2-1	TRBV19